The clone carrying this T cell receptor (beta chain) was seen ten or more times. The antigen is unknown. The data are from a study of T cells in Graves' hyperthyroidism and ophthalmopathy. The CDR3 regions of TCR beta were amplified from RNA transcripts. First-round RT-PCR of the TCR CDR3 relied on the HTBI primer set. TCRdb redid the calling of the multiplex PCR reads with MiXCR, one entry per CDR3 protein. The table includes roughly 640,000 distinct CDR3 sequences, more than 15% detected once. Broader study findings: A model built on 13 V-J features separated ophthalmopathy from stable hyperthyroidism.

V shed 5 bases and J shed 5 bases, with 10 bases lying between them. CDR3 size: 12 residues. Germline V CDR1 and CDR2: LGHDT, YNNKEL (reference sequence). The sample was blood. This rearrangement joins TRBV3-1 to TRBJ2-7; D possibly uses TRBD1 or TRBD2 (5 bases each). The origin of this receptor is a woman aged 40 to 49 with Graves' ophthalmopathy. CDR3 bases: TGTGCCAGCAGCGACCCGGGGCACGAGCAGTACTTC. As protein: CASSDPGHEQYF.